This T cell receptor beta chain is drawn from a study of CD8 T cells in ankylosing spondylitis. Study findings and constraints: As reported, disease-linked clones showed significant enrichment in matched ankylosing spondylitis synovial fluid. For ankylosing spondylitis blood, a TCR beta motif of 8 or 9 highly homologous variants appeared characteristic.

With molecular barcodes, quantitative 5'-RACE was used to make the TCR beta libraries. TCRdb recomputed calls from the 5' RACE reads with MiXCR, one row per CDR3 protein. Of around 150,000 distinct CDR3 sequences listed, around 19% are singletons. This clonotype was counted at least ten times. Its antigen is unidentified. CDR1 is SGHRS and CDR2 is YFSETQ in the germline V gene. This CDR3 has 15 amino acids. V was shortened by 4 bases and J by 2 bases, with 12 bases between the two germline ends. Input material: blood, either unsorted or a sorted T cell fraction (not recorded which). The chain joins TRBV5-1 to TRBJ2-2, with D possibly TRBD2 on 5 matching bases. This TCR was recovered from a male donor with ankylosing spondylitis or in good health (not recorded which). CDR3 in DNA: TGCGCCAGCAGCCTAGGACGGGAAAACACCGGGGAGCTGTTTTTT. This codes for CASSLGRENTGELFF.